This T cell receptor beta chain was documented in a study of T and B cells in COVID-19 patients. Looking at the study overall: Blood was sampled from COVID-19 patients who were either actively infected or recovered. The recovered cohort's median age was around 30 years, versus approximately 73 years in active infection. Critical illness requiring mechanical ventilation or extracorporeal membrane oxygenation affected three fifths of the roughly 20 active-infection patients.

Multiplex PCR with BIOMED2 TRB-A/B primer pools amplified TRB rearrangements. TCRdb independently ran MiXCR on the multiplex PCR reads; one entry per CDR3 protein. The sample lists roughly 8,000 distinct CDR3 sequences, roughly 27% occurring once. This clonotype has more than one count but fewer than ten. The CDR3 loop spans 14 amino acids. The V end lost 4 bases, the J end lost 7 bases, and 14 bases lay between the germline ends. The V gene's germline CDR1 is SGHRS and CDR2 YFSETQ. TRB was amplified from around 250-460 ng of blood genomic DNA. The TCR originated in a human donor who had recovered from COVID-19. Sequenced material: blood. This rearrangement joins TRBV5-1 to TRBJ1-4, with no clear D. The chain's CDR3 is CASSVSDLSEKLFF. The CDR3 nucleotides are TGCGCCAGCAGCGTCAGCGACTTGAGTGAAAAACTGTTTTTT.